These 15 T cell receptor beta chains originate from one sample sequenced in a study of T cell changes during pregnancy in multiple sclerosis. Some clones are missing from TCRdb's copy, which holds only in-frame ones; the method was immunoSEQ multiplex PCR. The sample shows roughly 110,000 clones, under 95% of them seen only once. The specimen comprised peripheral blood, sampled before pregnancy. Source of these receptors: a female donor with multiple sclerosis, enrolled in a pregnancy study.

The chain uses TRBV7-6 and TRBJ1-3; tentatively, D is TRBD1 (5 bases). CDR3 length: 16 amino acids. The germline V gene encodes CDR1 SGHVS and CDR2 FNYEAQ. V shed 2 bases and J shed 2 bases, with 13 bases lying between them. CDR3 loop: CASSLRGLGAGNTIYF. CDR3 coding DNA: TGTGCCAGCAGCTTACGGGGGTTGGGAGCTGGAAACACCATATATTTT.

CDR3 in amino acids: CASSFAIEQFF. The CDR3 region has the DNA TGTGCCAGCAGCTTTGCGATTGAGCAGTTCTTC. The chain combines TRBV13 with TRBJ2-1, with unresolved D. The CDR3 consists of 11 residues. V was trimmed by 3 bases and J by 9 bases, leaving 6 bases between them. CDR1 and CDR2 from the germline V gene are PRHDT and FYEKMQ (reference sequence).

This clone was recorded only once. The chain has TRBV5-8 and TRBJ1-2; 9 bases fit TRBD1. The CDR3 covers 15 residues. V lost 4 bases to trimming and J lost 6 bases; unmatched junction nucleotides: 10. Germline V gene lookup returns CDR1 SGHTS and CDR2 YDEGEE. The CDR3 DNA follows: TGTGCCAGCAGCCCCCGGGACAGGGCACGGGATGGCTACACCTTC. Its translation: CASSPRDRARDGYTF.

The chain couples TRBV4-3 to TRBJ2-1, with a possible D match to TRBD2 (5 bases). Trimming shortened V by 2 bases and J by 0 bases, and 14 bases separated the two germline ends. Germline CDR1 and CDR2: LGHNA and YSLEER. CDR3 length: 17 residues. CDR3 region: CASSQYRGPSSYNEQFF. In DNA form, the CDR3 reads TGCGCCAGCAGCCAATACCGGGGTCCCAGCTCCTACAATGAGCAGTTCTTC.

The gene calls are TRBV5-1 and TRBJ2-3, with a weak D call TRBD1 (6 bases). V was trimmed by 5 bases and J by 5 bases, leaving 6 bases between them. The CDR3 is 11 residues long. Germline CDR1 and CDR2: SGHRS and YFSETQ. For the CDR3, the DNA is TGCGCCAGCAGGGGACAAGATACGCAGTATTTT. This codes for CASRGQDTQYF.

This chain connects TRBV19 to TRBJ1-5; 12 nucleotides agree with TRBD1. After removal of 5 bases from V and 4 bases from J, the junction contained 6 bases not matched to a gene. The length of the CDR3 is 16 residues. Germline loops: CDR1 LNHDA, CDR2 SQIVND (reference sequence). This CDR3 reads CASSAGTGGGNQPQHF. CDR3 in DNA: TGTGCCAGTAGTGCCGGGACAGGGGGCGGGAATCAGCCCCAGCATTTT.

This chain links TRBV7-9 with TRBJ2-7; 8 positions agree with TRBD1. Germline values: CDR1 SEHNR, CDR2 FQNEAQ (reference sequence). This CDR3 spans 14 amino acids. The ends lost 6 bases at V and 2 bases at J; junction bases unmatched: 6. DNA of the CDR3: TGTGCCAGCAGGCCCCCCAGGGGGCCCTACGAGCAGTACTTC. It specifies CASRPPRGPYEQYF.

This clone was counted ten times or more. The chain carries TRBV6-5 and TRBJ1-4; D not certain. Trimming removed 2 bases from V and 8 bases from J, with 6 bases in between. CDR3 size: 12 residues. Germline V gives CDR1 MNHEY, CDR2 SVGAGI. The CDR3 region has the DNA TGTGCCAGCAGTTACACCGGGGAAAAACTGTTTTTT. Translated, it gives CASSYTGEKLFF.

The chain is built from TRBV30 and TRBJ1-2; 10 bases are shared with TRBD1. The germline V gene encodes CDR1 GTSNPN and CDR2 SVGIG (reference sequence). Unmatched junction bases numbered 7, after V lost 4 bases and J lost 5 bases. The CDR3 is 14 residues long. The CDR3 DNA reads as TGTGCCTGGACGCGCCCGGGACAGGGGTATGGCTACACCTTC. It codes for CAWTRPGQGYGYTF.

The chain uses TRBV30 and TRBJ2-2, with D maybe TRBD2 (6 bases). The length of the CDR3 is 13 residues. The V end lost 2 bases, the J end lost 6 bases, and 10 bases lay between the germline ends. Germline CDR1 GTSNPN, CDR2 SVGIG (reference sequence). The CDR3 loop is CAWSPTGAGELFF. Here the CDR3 DNA reads TGTGCCTGGAGTCCTACGGGAGCCGGGGAGCTGTTTTTT.

The chain links TRBV19 to TRBJ1-5; D is uncertain. CDR1 is LNHDA, CDR2 SQIVND, per germline (reference sequence). V was clipped by 4 bases and J by 3 bases, with 22 bases between them. This CDR3 spans 18 amino acids. The CDR3 loop reads CASSKGGILGRYNQPQHF. The CDR3 bases are TGTGCCAGTAGTAAAGGAGGGATTCTCGGCCGATACAATCAGCCCCAGCATTTT.

V is TRBV6-1 and J is TRBJ1-1, with D possibly being TRBD1 (6 bases). CDR1 and CDR2 from the germline V gene are MNHNS and SASEGT. The CDR3 totals 13 residues. Trimming pared 6 bases from V and 1 base from J, leaving 9 bases between. CDR3 nucleotide sequence: TGTGCCAGCAGCCCACAGGGGAACACTGAAGCTTTCTTT. This codes for CASSPQGNTEAFF.

The rearrangement joins TRBV6-1 to TRBJ1-5; 10 bases are a match to TRBD1. The V segment lost 10 bases and the J segment 7 bases; nucleotides outside the gene matches: 10. This CDR3 contains 14 residues. The V gene's germline CDR1 is MNHNS and CDR2 SASEGT. The CDR3: CATARQGAGQPQHF. In DNA form, the CDR3 reads TGTGCCACAGCCAGACAGGGGGCCGGGCAGCCCCAGCATTTT.

The CDR3 DNA reads as TGTGCCAGCAGCTTAAGGGGACTTAATGAAAAACTGTTTTTT. This codes for CASSLRGLNEKLFF. The chain links TRBV7-2 to TRBJ1-4; maybe TRBD1 (5 bases). The V end was cut by 2 bases, the J end by 4 bases, with 8 bases between. CDR3 length equals 14 residues. Germline-derived CDR1 and CDR2 are SGHTA and FQGNSA. Variable domain in full (rest from reference TRBV7-2 and TRBJ1-4): GAGVSQSPSNKVTEKGKDVELRCDPISGHTALYWYRQSLGQGLEFLIYFQGNSAPDKSGLPSDRFSAERTGGSVSTLTIQRTQQEDSAVYLCASSLRGLNEKLFFGSGTQLSVL.

The chain has TRBV18 and TRBJ1-2, with D possibly being TRBD1 (5 bases). Trimming removed 2 bases at V and 7 bases at J, with 17 bases between. CDR1 and CDR2 from the germline V gene are KGHSH and LQKENI. The CDR3 has 15 amino acids. DNA for the CDR3: TGTGCCAGCTCACCAGCCCCTCCAGGGCCTTCTGGCTACACCTTC. Translating it yields CASSPAPPGPSGYTF.